This passage covers 18 T cell receptor beta chains from one sample sequenced in a study of T cells in Graves' hyperthyroidism and ophthalmopathy. Amplification of TCR beta CDR3 regions used RNA as the template. A first-round RT-PCR of the TCR CDR3 used the HTBI primer set. TCRdb used MiXCR to reprocess the multiplex PCR reads, holding one entry per CDR3 protein. The repertoire has some 440,000 distinct CDR3 sequences, more than 15% of them found once; the top ten carry roughly an eighth. The sample consisted of blood. Receptor source: a woman younger than 30 with Graves' hyperthyroidism.

The gene calls are TRBV5-1 and TRBJ2-7, with D unclear. The germline gives CDR1 SGHRS, CDR2 YFSETQ. V was cut by 2 bases and J by 5 bases, with 14 bases left in between. The CDR3 is 14 residues long. CDR3 sequence: CASSFKGTPDEQYF. The CDR3 bases are TGCGCCAGCAGCTTTAAGGGTACCCCTGACGAGCAGTACTTC.

The chain is built from TRBV2 and TRBJ2-7; TRBD2 aligns across 9 bases. This CDR3 has 15 residues. Germline V gene data show CDR1 as SNHLY and CDR2 as FYNNEI. The ends lost 7 bases at V and 2 bases at J; junction bases unmatched: 9. CDR3 region: CASMGGGAVTYEQYF. In DNA form, the CDR3 reads TGTGCCAGCATGGGCGGGGGGGCCGTAACCTACGAGCAGTACTTC.

The V gene is TRBV7-2, the J gene TRBJ1-2; D is undetermined. V shed 1 base and J shed 5 bases, with 14 bases lying between them. Germline V gives CDR1 SGHTA, CDR2 FQGNSA. The CDR3 totals 15 residues. The CDR3, as DNA: TGTGCCAGCAGCTTAGAGTGGGGATGGATGTATGGCTACACCTTC. Translation gives CASSLEWGWMYGYTF.

This clonotype was detected ten times or more. The chain joins TRBV5-5 to TRBJ1-2, with D perhaps TRBD1 (5 bases). V lost 1 base to trimming and J lost 2 bases, with 9 bases between them. CDR1 is SGHKS, CDR2 YYEKEE, per germline (reference sequence). The CDR3 runs to 14 residues. The CDR3 DNA follows: TGTGCCAGCAGCTTGAGGAGGGGAAACTATGGCTACACCTTC. The encoded protein is CASSLRRGNYGYTF.

V gene TRBV6-2 or TRBV6-3 combines with J gene TRBJ1-2, with D unresolved. The germline gives CDR1 MNHEY, CDR2 SVGEGT. The V end lost 2 bases, the J end lost 5 bases, and 9 bases lay between the germline ends. The CDR3 is 13 amino acids. CDR3 sequence reads: CASSYGREYGYTF. For the CDR3, the DNA is TGTGCCAGCAGTTACGGACGGGAGTATGGCTACACCTTC.

This clonotype occurred a few times. V usage is TRBV12-3 or TRBV12-4 and J usage is TRBJ1-3, with D unclear. Trimming took off 5 bases at V and 1 base at J, with 12 bases between the two ends. The CDR3 totals 15 residues. Here the CDR3 reads CASSQTGGSGNTIYF. Written as DNA, the CDR3 is TGTGCCAGCAGTCAAACCGGTGGGTCTGGAAACACCATATATTTT.

V is TRBV12-3 or TRBV12-4 and J is TRBJ1-1; 9 bases match TRBD1. The CDR3 contains 13 residues. Trimming cost V 3 bases and J 10 bases; bases outside gene matches: 6. The CDR3 DNA is TGTGCCAGCAGTTTCCGGGACAGGGAGGGAGCTTTCTTT. This gives the protein CASSFRDREGAFF.

This clonotype has just a few counts. CDR3: CASTRDTDNSPLHF. DNA for the CDR3: TGTGCCAGCACCAGGGACACCGATAATTCACCCCTCCACTTT. The chain employs TRBV2 and TRBJ1-6; perhaps TRBD1 as D (6 bases). The germline gives CDR1 SNHLY, CDR2 FYNNEI. The CDR3 is made up of 14 amino acids. The V and J ends lost 7 bases and 5 bases respectively, with 12 bases between them.

This clonotype was detected ten times or more. The chain joins TRBV5-1 to TRBJ2-3, with D possibly TRBD2 on 6 matching bases. V was shortened by 3 bases and J by 2 bases, with 16 bases between the two germline ends. This CDR3 has 16 amino acids. The V gene's germline CDR1 is SGHRS and CDR2 YFSETQ. The CDR3 loop reads CASSWGDRTNTDTQYF. The CDR3 region has the DNA TGCGCCAGCAGCTGGGGGGACCGAACAAACACAGATACGCAGTATTTT.

The gene calls are TRBV7-3 and TRBJ2-1; D tentatively reads TRBD1 or TRBD2 (6 bases each). Germline CDR1 and CDR2: SGHTA and FQGTGA. V shed 2 bases and J shed 7 bases, with 18 bases lying between them. The CDR3 spans 16 residues. In DNA, the CDR3 is TGTGCCAGCAGCTTATCCCCACAGGGTGGGGGGAATGAGCAGTTCTTC. It encodes CASSLSPQGGGNEQFF.

The chain carries TRBV4-1 and TRBJ1-3, with a possible D match to TRBD1 (6 bases). In germline, CDR1 is MGHRA, CDR2 YSYEKL. CDR3 length: 16 amino acids. Trimming removed 0 bases at V and 4 bases at J, with 13 bases between. CDR3 nucleotide sequence: TGCGCCAGCAGCCAAGACACAGGGCAATGGGGAAACACCATATATTTT. The encoded protein is CASSQDTGQWGNTIYF.

In this sample, this clonotype turned up many times. This chain joins TRBV3-1 and TRBJ1-2; TRBD1 matches at 7 bases. J lost 3 bases, V lost 2 bases, and 3 bases had no gene match. The length of the CDR3 is 14 residues. The germline CDR1 and CDR2 sequences are LGHDT and YNNKEL (reference sequence). The chain's CDR3 is CASSQRGQDYGYTF. The CDR3 DNA sequence: TGTGCCAGCAGCCAAAGGGGGCAGGACTATGGCTACACCTTC.

This chain connects TRBV29-1 to TRBJ2-5; the match to TRBD2 covers 7 bases. V shed 4 bases and J 2 bases; nucleotides not matched to a gene: 7. The V gene's germline CDR1 is SQVTM and CDR2 ANQGSEA. The CDR3 consists of 14 residues. CDR3 protein: CSVVGLAEQETQYF. The CDR3 nucleotides read TGCAGCGTTGTAGGGCTAGCGGAACAAGAGACCCAGTACTTC.

This clonotype occurred a few times. This sequence joins TRBV19 and TRBJ2-2, with 7 bases aligning to TRBD1. With 2 bases clipped from V and 1 base from J, the junction kept 10 bases outside the gene matches. The CDR3 sequence is 18 residues long. The germline V gene has CDR1 LNHDA and CDR2 SQIVND (reference sequence). The CDR3 here is CASSIRHRGWQNTGELFF. The CDR3 region has the DNA TGTGCCAGTAGTATAAGGCACAGGGGATGGCAGAACACCGGGGAGCTGTTTTTT.

A few counts support this clonotype. This chain connects TRBV7-9 to TRBJ2-5; 11 positions agree with TRBD1. CDR1 is SEHNR and CDR2 is FQNEAQ in the germline V gene (reference sequence). The J segment lost 7 bases and the V segment lost 4 bases, leaving 8 bases of the junction unmatched. The CDR3 spans 15 residues. CDR3 DNA sequence: TGTGCCAGCAGCTCCCCGGGACAGGGGGTGGGGACCCAGTACTTC. Translating gives CASSSPGQGVGTQYF.

There are many counts of this clonotype. CDR3 residues: CSASHRGENTEAFF. In DNA form, the CDR3 reads TGCAGTGCTAGCCACAGGGGGGAGAACACTGAAGCTTTCTTT. V gene TRBV20-1 combines with J gene TRBJ1-1; 8 bases match TRBD1. The germline V gene encodes CDR1 DFQATT and CDR2 SNEGSKA (reference sequence). V was clipped by 3 bases and J by 1 base; unmatched bases: 4. The CDR3 runs 14 residues.

This clonotype came up a few times. The chain uses TRBV20-1 and TRBJ2-5; maybe TRBD2 (6 bases). The V and J ends lost 3 bases and 1 base respectively, with 12 bases between them. Germline V gene data show CDR1 as DFQATT and CDR2 as SNEGSKA (reference sequence). The CDR3 is made up of 14 amino acids. The CDR3 DNA reads TGCAGTGCTAGTTACGGGAGTCGCCAAGAGACCCAGTACTTC. Translating it yields CSASYGSRQETQYF.

This clonotype was recorded at least ten times. The chain recombines TRBV7-6 with TRBJ2-7, with TRBD2 matching 12 bases. The CDR3 has 15 amino acids. The ends lost 5 bases at V and 5 bases at J; junction bases unmatched: 7. CDR1 and CDR2 (germline): SGHVS, FNYEAQ. The CDR3 protein is CASSHLAGGRDEQYF. The CDR3, as DNA: TGTGCCAGCAGCCATCTAGCGGGGGGGCGGGACGAGCAGTACTTC.